The entry below gives a single T cell receptor (beta chain) sequence along with its context. Original processing methods: Nucleated cell counts were estimated from reference gene primer amplification. Libraries were prepared by immunoSEQ multiplex PCR; TCRdb keeps only in-frame clonotypes and omits some of them. V and J calls and clone size are given by that table; D and trimming were obtained from the DNA. Among approximately 37,000 clones, approximately 89% were seen once, and the ten largest hold 35% to 45%. The data were taken from a study of blood T cell repertoires in COVID-19. Study-wide context: The United States, Italy and Spain provided the acute and convalescent COVID-19 samples. PBMCs, B-cell-depleted T cells, or T cells were the source of the cDNA or gDNA that made up the material.

V lost 2 bases to trimming and J lost 5 bases, with 18 bases between them. Germline CDR1 and CDR2: SGHDT and YYEEEE. The CDR3 is 16 amino acids. Sequencing input: peripheral blood. The V call is TRBV5-6, the J call TRBJ2-3; tentatively, D is TRBD2 (5 bases). The sequence derives from a man between 60 and 75 years old with active or convalescent COVID-19. CDR3 nucleotides: TGTGCCAGCAGCTTAAGGTCAGGCGGGTTTAGAGATACGCAGTATTTT. Translated, it gives CASSLRSGGFRDTQYF.